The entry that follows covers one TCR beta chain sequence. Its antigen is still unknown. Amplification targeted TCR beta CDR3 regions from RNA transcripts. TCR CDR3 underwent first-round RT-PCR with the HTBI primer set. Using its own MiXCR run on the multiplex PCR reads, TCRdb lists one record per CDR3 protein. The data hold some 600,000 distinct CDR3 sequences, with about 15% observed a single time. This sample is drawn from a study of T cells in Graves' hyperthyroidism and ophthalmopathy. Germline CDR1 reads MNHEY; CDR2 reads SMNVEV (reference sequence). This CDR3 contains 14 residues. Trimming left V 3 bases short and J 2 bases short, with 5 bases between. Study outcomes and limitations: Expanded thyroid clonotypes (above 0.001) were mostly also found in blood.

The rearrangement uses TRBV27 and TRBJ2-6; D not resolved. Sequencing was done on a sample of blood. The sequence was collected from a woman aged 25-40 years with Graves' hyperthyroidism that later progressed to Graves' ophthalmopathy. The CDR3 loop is CASSFGPGANVLTF. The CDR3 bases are TGTGCCAGCAGTTTCGGGCCTGGGGCCAACGTCCTGACTTTC.